This T cell receptor beta chain was found in a study of shared clonotypes between healthy human individuals. Sequencing used immunoSEQ multiplex PCR; TCRdb keeps in-frame clones, though not all of them. The sample lists some 1.4 million clones, around 97% occurring once. Comments on this clone: The target antigen is unknown.

General study points: The naive CD4 repertoires of a handful of donors were compared, and around 5.1% of clonotypes were shared.

This CDR3 region has 14 residues. Germline CDR1 MNHNY, CDR2 SVGAGI (reference sequence). V was pared by 2 bases and J by 6 bases, with 11 bases between. What was sequenced was naive CD4+ T cells sorted from blood. Described subset: CD45RA+ positively selected. The chain has TRBV6-6 and TRBJ1-5; possibly TRBD1 for D (5 bases). The origin of this receptor is a man younger than 45 in good health. CDR3 region: CASSYGAVGQPQHF. The CDR3, as DNA: TGTGCCAGCAGTTACGGGGCAGTCGGTCAGCCCCAGCATTTT.